This T cell receptor (beta chain) was sequenced in a study of blood T cell repertoires in COVID-19. Looking at the study overall: Material from acute and convalescent COVID-19 was sourced from the United States, Italy and Spain.

The CDR3 runs 13 residues. Germline CDR1 reads MNHNY; CDR2 reads SVGAGI (reference sequence). Trimming left V 11 bases short and J 7 bases short, with 17 bases between. Generated by immunoSEQ multiplex PCR, the TCRdb table keeps only in-frame clones and is missing some. Of roughly 210,000 clones detected, roughly 84% appear once; the ten largest clones hold under 12%. The TCR sequence derives from an elderly woman with COVID-19, enrolled during active disease. The chain employs TRBV6-6 and TRBJ2-2, with D possibly being TRBD2 (5 bases). The material sequenced was peripheral blood. In DNA, the CDR3 is TGTGCCTGCGCCGGGGAATCGGACGGGGAGCTGTTTTTT. It yields the protein CACAGESDGELFF.